The T cell receptor (beta chain) described here comes from a study of blood T cell repertoires in COVID-19. As for the study in general: Spain, Italy and the United States supplied samples that represented acute and convalescent COVID-19. T cells, B-cell-depleted T cells, or PBMCs supplied cDNA or gDNA.

This CDR3 spans 17 amino acids. Looked up from germline, CDR1 is SGHDT and CDR2 is YYEEEE. With V trimmed by 0 bases and J by 3 bases, 11 bases remained unmatched. Authors' analysis steps: Reference gene primers were amplified, and this amplification served to estimate nucleated cell counts. This table comes from immunoSEQ multiplex PCR, and its TCRdb copy is limited to in-frame clones, with some not included. The DNA was the basis for D and trimming; V, J and clone size are from that table. The table shows 160,000 or so clones, with roughly 85% occurring only once. This TCR came from a man aged 40-55 years with acute or convalescent COVID-19. The sequenced sample consisted of peripheral blood. This chain uses TRBV5-6 with TRBJ2-7; 8 nucleotides agree with TRBD1. The CDR3 nucleotides read TGTGCCAGCAGCTTGGCCTTCGGACAGGGTGACCTCTACGAGCAGTACTTC. Translating gives CASSLAFGQGDLYEQYF.